This TCR beta chain was recorded in a study of control samples from healthy donors and cancer patients. The V and J ends lost 2 bases and 0 bases respectively, with 7 bases between them. This CDR3 comprises 14 residues. Germline V CDR1 and CDR2: LNHDA, SQIVND (reference sequence). Clones were sequenced by immunoSEQ multiplex PCR, and TCRdb holds only the in-frame ones, with some missing. Here the sample spans 75,000 to 90,000 clones, 75% to 90% being singletons. The sample consisted of PBMCs. The V gene is TRBV19, the J gene TRBJ1-1, with unresolved D. This sequence was found in a woman between 45 and 65 years old with colorectal cancer. The CDR3 nucleotides are TGTGCCAGTAGTATATCAGTTGTGAACACTGAAGCTTTCTTT. Translated, it gives CASSISVVNTEAFF.